These T cell receptor beta chains were read from a single sample in a study of T cells after yellow fever vaccination. One entry per CDR3 protein, called by TCRdb with MiXCR from the 5' RACE reads. The profile covers 200,000 to 300,000 distinct CDR3 sequences, with 5.5% to 8.5% appearing a single time and more than 1% taken by the ten largest. The sample in question was CD4+ T cells sorted from PBMCs, obtained on the day of the yellow fever booster vaccination. Receptors were obtained from a man aged 30-40 years who received the YFV17D yellow fever vaccine. CDR3s include the opening cysteine and the closing phenylalanine or tryptophan. D genes are given only for firm matches. Only some rows state a clone size, as once, few, many or a class for expanded clones.

v_call: TRBV6-2/TRBV6-3; clone_size: NA; j_call: TRBJ2-1; d_call: NA; cdr3_aa: CASSYGSPWRNEQFF; cdr3_nt: TGTGCCAGCAGTTACGGTTCCCCGTGGCGCAATGAGCAGTTCTTC
v_call: TRBV5-1; clone_size: NA; j_call: TRBJ2-7; d_call: TRBD2; cdr3_aa: CASSSTISSGNYYEQYF; cdr3_nt: TGCGCCAGCAGCTCTACGATTAGTAGCGGGAATTACTACGAGCAGTACTTC
v_call: TRBV18; clone_size: few; j_call: TRBJ2-5; d_call: NA; cdr3_aa: CASSLAGTAQETQYF; cdr3_nt: TGTGCCAGCTCACTTGCCGGGACTGCCCAAGAGACCCAGTACTTC
v_call: TRBV20-1; clone_size: many; j_call: TRBJ2-7; d_call: NA; cdr3_aa: CSAWDSVSYEQYF; cdr3_nt: TGCAGTGCTTGGGACTCGGTCTCCTACGAGCAGTACTTC
v_call: TRBV4-3; clone_size: many; j_call: TRBJ2-1; d_call: TRBD2; cdr3_aa: CASSQGLAGGQDEQFF; cdr3_nt: TGCGCCAGCAGCCAAGGGCTAGCGGGAGGGCAGGATGAGCAGTTCTTC
v_call: TRBV20-1; clone_size: many; j_call: TRBJ2-1; d_call: TRBD1; cdr3_aa: CSAVPGGLYNEQFF; cdr3_nt: TGCAGTGCCGTACCAGGGGGCCTTTACAATGAGCAGTTCTTC
v_call: TRBV20-1; clone_size: many; j_call: TRBJ2-5; d_call: NA; cdr3_aa: CSAREGETQYF; cdr3_nt: TGCAGTGCTAGGGAAGGAGAGACCCAGTACTTC
v_call: TRBV20-1; clone_size: NA; j_call: TRBJ2-3; d_call: NA; cdr3_aa: CSARDLFGSLTDTQYF; cdr3_nt: TGCAGTGCTAGAGATCTCTTCGGGAGTCTTACAGATACGCAGTATTTT
v_call: TRBV6-1; clone_size: NA; j_call: TRBJ2-7; d_call: TRBD2; cdr3_aa: CASSQNRPRTSGSSYEQYF; cdr3_nt: TGTGCCAGCAGCCAGAACCGCCCAAGGACTAGCGGGAGCTCCTACGAGCAGTACTTC
v_call: TRBV7-3; clone_size: many; j_call: TRBJ2-1; d_call: TRBD1; cdr3_aa: CASSLNTRGSLNEQFF; cdr3_nt: TGTGCCAGCAGCTTAAATACCAGGGGGTCTCTCAATGAGCAGTTCTTC
v_call: TRBV30; clone_size: NA; j_call: TRBJ1-5; d_call: NA; cdr3_aa: CAWSRPGGSNQPQHF; cdr3_nt: TGTGCCTGGAGTCGCCCGGGGGGAAGCAATCAGCCCCAGCATTTT
v_call: TRBV20-1; clone_size: NA; j_call: TRBJ2-7; d_call: NA; cdr3_aa: CSARSNQRYEQYF; cdr3_nt: TGCAGTGCTAGATCGAATCAGCGGTACGAGCAGTACTTC
v_call: TRBV5-1; clone_size: many; j_call: TRBJ2-7; d_call: NA; cdr3_aa: CASSLNPARAYEQYF; cdr3_nt: TGCGCCAGCAGCTTGAACCCCGCTAGAGCCTACGAGCAGTACTTC